These 5 T cell receptor beta chains share one sample of origin, sequenced in a study of T cell responses to AZD1222 COVID-19 vaccine. Measured with immunoSEQ multiplex PCR; TCRdb has only the in-frame clones, and not every one. The data contain around 150,000 clones, just over 90% of them singletons. The material sequenced was peripheral blood, taken 28 days after the second AZD1222 dose. These TCRs come from an adult who received the AZD1222 COVID-19 vaccine.

The chain has TRBV15 and TRBJ2-3; D not resolved. This CDR3 is built from 12 residues. Trimming took 5 bases from V and 3 from J, leaving 6 bases between them. Germline lookup yields CDR1 LNHNV and CDR2 YYDKDF (reference sequence). For the CDR3, the DNA is TGTGCCACCAGCTTATCAACAGATACGCAGTATTTT. Protein: CATSLSTDTQYF.

This chain links TRBV4-2 with TRBJ2-1; 12 bases fit TRBD1. V gave up 4 bases and J gave up 9 bases; unmatched junction bases: 7. Germline V gene sequence: CDR1 LGHNA, CDR2 YNFKEQ. CDR3 length: 15 amino acids. The CDR3 coding sequence is TGTGCCAGCAGCCTAACCGGGACAGGGGGCCTTGAGCAGTTCTTC. It encodes CASSLTGTGGLEQFF.

V and J are TRBV27 and TRBJ1-4; TRBD1 aligns across 8 bases. The germline gives CDR1 MNHEY, CDR2 SMNVEV (reference sequence). V lost 5 bases and J lost 8; bases outside the gene matches: 7. This CDR3 is 14 amino acids long. CDR3 sequence (DNA): TGTGCCAGCAGTCCAGGGGGCGCAGGAGAAAAACTGTTTTTT. Amino acid sequence: CASSPGGAGEKLFF.

The chain combines TRBV18 with TRBJ2-3, with D perhaps TRBD1 (6 bases). The germline CDR1 and CDR2 sequences are KGHSH and LQKENI. Trimming stripped 3 bases from V and 0 bases from J, with 7 bases between. The CDR3 sequence is 14 residues long. DNA for the CDR3: TGTGCCAGCTCACCGAGGGGGAGCACAGATACGCAGTATTTT. Translating gives CASSPRGSTDTQYF.

This chain joins TRBV2 and TRBJ1-2, with TRBD1 matching over 8 bases. Germline CDR1 and CDR2: SNHLY and FYNNEI. The CDR3 consists of 15 residues. The ends lost 5 bases at V and 5 bases at J; junction bases unmatched: 10. CDR3 DNA sequence: TGTGCCAGCAGTAGCCGGACAGGGAACGAGTATGGCTACACCTTC. Translation gives CASSSRTGNEYGYTF.